The 30 T cell receptor beta chains below all came from one sample that was sequenced in a study of blood T cell repertoires in COVID-19. The repertoire was sequenced with immunoSEQ multiplex PCR; TCRdb's copy has only in-frame clones and lacks some. Of roughly 150,000 clones listed, over 70% are singletons. Source material: peripheral blood. The receptor source for this set is a man at least 80 years old with acute or convalescent COVID-19.

The gene calls are TRBV18 and TRBJ1-1; TRBD1 aligns across 8 bases. The CDR3 runs to 16 residues. Germline loops: CDR1 KGHSH, CDR2 LQKENI. V lost 2 bases to trimming and J lost 5 bases; unmatched junction nucleotides: 10. The CDR3 protein is CASSPLRAGGRTEAFF. The DNA for the CDR3 is TGTGCCAGCTCACCATTAAGGGCAGGGGGCCGGACTGAAGCTTTCTTT.

The chain employs TRBV6-5 and TRBJ1-6; D may be TRBD1 (5 bases). Trimming removed 7 bases from V and 4 bases from J, with 14 bases in between. The CDR3 totals 15 residues. Germline-derived CDR1 and CDR2 are MNHEY and SVGAGI. Written as DNA, the CDR3 is TGTGCCAGCAAATTGGGGGGAATTTATAATTCACCCCTCCACTTT. Translation: CASKLGGIYNSPLHF.

V is TRBV6-5 and J is TRBJ2-7; D remains unclear. The V gene's germline CDR1 is MNHEY and CDR2 SVGAGI. This CDR3 is 14 amino acids long. V was clipped by 7 bases and J by 4 bases, with 17 bases between them. The CDR3 loop reads CASTASGKPYEQYF. The CDR3 nucleotides read TGTGCCAGCACGGCGTCAGGAAAACCTTACGAGCAGTACTTC.

The chain recombines TRBV5-5 with TRBJ2-7; 9 positions match TRBD1. This CDR3 region has 15 residues. Germline loops: CDR1 SGHKS, CDR2 YYEKEE (reference sequence). The ends lost 5 bases at V and 7 bases at J; junction bases unmatched: 13. CDR3 region: CASSYGQGLTGEQYF. Here the CDR3 DNA reads TGTGCCAGCAGTTATGGACAGGGGTTGACTGGGGAGCAGTACTTC.

The chain recombines TRBV18 with TRBJ2-1; a possible D gene is TRBD1 (6 bases). The germline V gene has CDR1 KGHSH and CDR2 LQKENI. The V and J ends lost 2 bases and 4 bases respectively, with 6 bases between them. The CDR3 spans 13 residues. The CDR3 DNA is TGTGCCAGCTCACCAACAGGGTACAATGAGCAGTTCTTC. Its translation: CASSPTGYNEQFF.

The chain combines TRBV7-9 with TRBJ1-1; TRBD1 is a possible D gene (6 bases). CDR3 length: 14 amino acids. V dropped 3 bases and J dropped 4 bases, with 12 bases sitting between them. Germline V gene data show CDR1 as SEHNR and CDR2 as FQNEAQ (reference sequence). In DNA form, the CDR3 reads TGTGCCAGCAGCTTTTTTGACAGGCCCACTGAAGCTTTCTTT. Encoded protein: CASSFFDRPTEAFF.

This chain links TRBV28 with TRBJ2-2, with 9 positions matching TRBD1. This CDR3 spans 15 amino acids. Trimming removed 5 bases from V and 4 bases from J; junction bases left unmatched: 5. CDR1 and CDR2 (germline): MDHEN, SYDVKM. The CDR3 coding sequence is TGTGCCAGCAGTCCACCGACAGGGGGCACCGGGGAGCTGTTTTTT. Protein sequence: CASSPPTGGTGELFF.

The rearrangement joins TRBV6-5 to TRBJ1-2; 7 positions match TRBD1. The V gene's germline CDR1 is MNHEY and CDR2 SVGAGI. The CDR3 totals 15 residues. Losses at the gene ends were 4 bases for V and 1 base for J; bases not matched to a gene: 6. In DNA form, the CDR3 reads TGTGCCAGCAGTTTTCGGGACAGAGTTAACTATGGCTACACCTTC. Residues: CASSFRDRVNYGYTF.

The chain joins TRBV4-1 to TRBJ2-5; D gene unclear. V lost 4 bases and J lost 4, with 10 bases in between. This CDR3 has 13 residues. CDR1 and CDR2 (germline): MGHRA, YSYEKL. CDR3 bases: TGCGCCAGCAGCCGCCTAACCGGAGAGACCCAGTACTTC. Residues: CASSRLTGETQYF.

This clone was observed a handful of times. The chain couples TRBV5-1 to TRBJ2-3; D possibly corresponds to TRBD1 (6 bases). V dropped 4 bases and J dropped 2 bases, with 14 bases sitting between them. This CDR3 region has 15 residues. CDR1 SGHRS and CDR2 YFSETQ come from the germline V gene. In DNA form, the CDR3 reads TGCGCCAGCAGCCAGACAGGCTTTCCCACAGATACGCAGTATTTT. This codes for CASSQTGFPTDTQYF.

This chain uses TRBV18 with TRBJ2-3, with TRBD1 matching over 11 bases. The CDR3 is made up of 15 amino acids. Germline loops: CDR1 KGHSH, CDR2 LQKENI. Losses at the gene ends were 3 bases for V and 4 bases for J; bases not matched to a gene: 3. CDR3 loop: CASSPAGQGADTQYF. As DNA, the CDR3 is TGTGCCAGCTCACCCGCGGGACAGGGGGCAGATACGCAGTATTTT.

V and J are TRBV6-5 and TRBJ1-2; 8 nucleotides line up with TRBD1. The germline CDR1 and CDR2 sequences are MNHEY and SVGAGI. V lost 11 bases, J lost 7 bases, and 12 bases stayed unmatched. This CDR3 has 13 amino acids. CDR3 sequence (DNA): TGTGCCGGCGGACAGGGACTTACCGGTGGCTACACCTTC. Amino acid sequence: CAGGQGLTGGYTF.

This clone was seen just once. The chain has TRBV11-2 and TRBJ2-2; 7 bases are shared with TRBD1. V shed 3 bases, J shed 3 bases, and the junction held 10 bases outside the gene matches. The CDR3 has 17 residues. Germline V gene lookup returns CDR1 SGHAT and CDR2 FQNNGV. DNA of the CDR3: TGTGCCAGCAGCTTTTTGAGGGTACAGGGGCACACCGGGGAGCTGTTTTTT. Encoded protein: CASSFLRVQGHTGELFF. The complete variable domain, with remaining parts taken from reference TRBV11-2 and TRBJ2-2, reads EAGVAQSPRYKIIEKRQSVAFWCNPISGHATLYWYQQILGQGPKLLIQFQNNGVVDDSQLPKDRFSAERLKGVDSTLKIQPAKLEDSAVYLCASSFLRVQGHTGELFFGEGSRLTVL.

This chain links TRBV7-8 with TRBJ2-5; TRBD1 aligns across 7 bases. CDR3 length: 13 residues. The V segment lost 4 bases and the J segment 6 bases; nucleotides outside the gene matches: 5. Germline-derived CDR1 and CDR2 are SGHVS and FQNEAQ. Here the CDR3 reads CASSSTTGQTQYF. CDR3 sequence (DNA): TGTGCCAGCAGCTCGACGACAGGGCAGACCCAGTACTTC. The full variable domain, rest sourced from reference TRBV7-8 and TRBJ2-5, is GAGVSQSPRYKVAKRGQDVALRCDPISGHVSLFWYQQALGQGPEFLTYFQNEAQLDKSGLPSDRFFAERPEGSVSTLKIQRTQQEDSAVYLCASSSTTGQTQYFGPGTRLLVL.

CDR3 bases: TGCGCCAGCAGCTCGGAGGGGTTCTCTGGAAACACCATATATTTT. It codes for CASSSEGFSGNTIYF. The V gene is TRBV5-1, the J gene TRBJ1-3; weak D call: TRBD1 (5 bases). V lost 3 bases, J lost 0 bases, and 10 bases lay in between. The germline V gene encodes CDR1 SGHRS and CDR2 YFSETQ. The CDR3 length is 15 residues.

The rearrangement links TRBV7-2 to TRBJ2-1; 9 nucleotides align to TRBD2. The V gene end was trimmed by 3 bases and the J gene end by 6 bases; junction bases not matched to a gene: 3. This CDR3 has 14 amino acids. Germline V lookup: CDR1 SGHTA, CDR2 FQGNSA. The chain's CDR3 is CASSFGGGANEQFF. CDR3 nucleotides: TGTGCCAGCAGCTTTGGCGGGGGGGCCAATGAGCAGTTCTTC. Based on the CDR3 plus reference TRBV7-2 and TRBJ2-1, the full variable domain is GAGVSQSPSNKVTEKGKDVELRCDPISGHTALYWYRQSLGQGLEFLIYFQGNSAPDKSGLPSDRFSAERTGGSVSTLTIQRTQQEDSAVYLCASSFGGGANEQFFGPGTRLTVL.

This chain uses TRBV19 with TRBJ2-1; D is unclear. The CDR3 is 12 residues long. CDR1 is LNHDA, CDR2 SQIVND, per germline (reference sequence). The germline V and J ends were trimmed by 3 bases and 8 bases, with 8 bases remaining between them. The CDR3 is CASSISSDEQFF. CDR3 bases: TGTGCCAGTAGTATTAGTTCCGATGAGCAGTTCTTC. Complete variable domain (other parts from reference TRBV19 and TRBJ2-1): DGGITQSPKYLFRKEGQNVTLSCEQNLNHDAMYWYRQDPGQGLRLIYYSQIVNDFQKGDIAEGYSVSREKKESFPLTVTSAQKNPTAFYLCASSISSDEQFFGPGTRLTVL.

The V and J genes are TRBV7-9 and TRBJ1-1, with D maybe TRBD1 (6 bases). CDR1 is SEHNR and CDR2 is FQNEAQ in the germline V gene (reference sequence). The V end was cut by 5 bases, the J end by 3 bases, with 16 bases between. The CDR3 length is 15 residues. The CDR3 here is CASSNWGGGYTEAFF. CDR3 coding DNA: TGTGCCAGCAGCAACTGGGGGGGCGGTTACACTGAAGCTTTCTTT.

This chain uses TRBV3-1 (or the pseudogene TRBV3-2) with TRBJ2-5; the match to TRBD2 covers 9 bases. The germline V gene encodes CDR1 LGHDT and CDR2 YNNKEL (reference sequence). The V gene end was trimmed by 4 bases and the J gene end by 3 bases; junction bases not matched to a gene: 12. The CDR3 is 17 amino acids. The CDR3 DNA reads TGTGCCAGCAGCCCAGGTCCCCCGGGACTAGCTAAAGAGACCCAGTACTTC. It specifies CASSPGPPGLAKETQYF.

This chain uses TRBV6-5 with TRBJ1-1; no reliable D call. This CDR3 comprises 13 residues. Germline CDR1 reads MNHEY; CDR2 reads SVGAGI. Trimming took 6 bases from V and 4 from J, leaving 12 bases between them. CDR3 in DNA: TGTGCCAGCAGGCGCCAAGGGAGCACTGAAGCTTTCTTT. It encodes CASRRQGSTEAFF.

Concerning this clone itself: Sequence at one end of the junction differs from germline and may be a read error. The V gene is TRBV9, the J gene TRBJ2-3, with 16 bases identical to TRBD2. This CDR3 has 16 amino acids. Germline CDR1 reads SGDLS; CDR2 reads YYNGEE. In DNA form, the CDR3 reads TGTGCCAGCAGAGTAGGGACTAGCGGGGGGGCAGATACGCAGTATTTT. Translating gives CASRVGTSGGADTQYF.

CDR3 amino acids: CASRDRGVSEPQHF. The CDR3 bases are TGTGCCAGCAGGGACAGGGGGGTGTCGGAGCCCCAGCATTTT. V gene TRBV6-5 combines with J gene TRBJ1-5; 10 bases line up with TRBD1. The CDR3 spans 14 residues. Germline assignment: CDR1 MNHEY and CDR2 SVGAGI. V lost 6 bases to trimming and J lost 8 bases; unmatched junction nucleotides: 7.

CDR3 sequence reads: CASSLGWGVSNQPQHF. DNA for the CDR3: TGTGCCAGTAGTTTAGGGTGGGGGGTGAGCAATCAGCCCCAGCATTTT. The V and J genes are TRBV19 and TRBJ1-5; tentatively, D is TRBD1 (5 bases). From germline, CDR1 is LNHDA and CDR2 SQIVND (reference sequence). The V end lost 5 bases, the J end lost 1 base, and 15 bases lay between the germline ends. The CDR3 contains 16 residues.

V and J are TRBV19 and TRBJ2-5; 11 nucleotides line up with TRBD1. V lost 1 base to trimming and J lost 2 bases; unmatched junction nucleotides: 3. The CDR3 totals 16 residues. Germline CDR1 reads LNHDA; CDR2 reads SQIVND (reference sequence). The DNA for the CDR3 is TGTGCCAGTAGTATAGCTGGGACAGGGGGGCAAGAGACCCAGTACTTC. Protein product: CASSIAGTGGQETQYF.

The rearrangement joins TRBV5-1 to TRBJ2-3; 9 bases match TRBD1. CDR3 size: 15 residues. The germline CDR1 and CDR2 sequences are SGHRS and YFSETQ. Losses at the gene ends were 5 bases for V and 0 bases for J; bases not matched to a gene: 4. The CDR3 sequence is CASRPTGGSTDTQYF. The CDR3 DNA reads TGCGCCAGCAGGCCGACAGGGGGGAGCACAGATACGCAGTATTTT.

The chain has TRBV6-4 and TRBJ1-1; possibly TRBD1 for D (6 bases). The V end lost 4 bases, the J end lost 1 base, and 7 bases lay between the germline ends. The CDR3 covers 13 residues. The germline CDR1 and CDR2 sequences are MRHNA and SNTAGT. CDR3 bases: TGTGCCAGCAGTGGACAGGCGAACACTGAAGCTTTCTTT. Protein sequence: CASSGQANTEAFF.

The CDR3: CASSLLQQETQYF. The DNA of the CDR3 is TGTGCCAGCAGCTTATTACAGCAAGAGACCCAGTACTTC. V is TRBV7-2 and J is TRBJ2-5; D unclear. Germline V gene sequence: CDR1 SGHTA, CDR2 FQGNSA. V lost 2 bases and J 2 bases, leaving 6 bases between the germline ends. The length of the CDR3 is 13 residues.

The CDR3, as DNA: TGTGCCATCACGGAGTATTCTGGGGCCAACGTCCTGACTTTC. It specifies CAITEYSGANVLTF. This sequence joins TRBV10-3 and TRBJ2-6; D is ambiguous. The CDR3 length is 14 residues. V shed 7 bases and J shed 1 base, with 8 bases lying between them. The germline gives CDR1 ENHRY, CDR2 SYGVKD.

The chain uses TRBV3-1 (or the pseudogene TRBV3-2) and TRBJ1-5, with unresolved D. Per the germline V gene, CDR1 is LGHDT and CDR2 is YNNKEL (reference sequence). Trimming shortened V by 4 bases and J by 6 bases, and 10 bases separated the two germline ends. The CDR3 totals 13 residues. The DNA for the CDR3 is TGTGCCAGCAGCCCCATGAGGAGTCAGCCCCAGCATTTT. Translated: CASSPMRSQPQHF.

This clone showed up just once. The J gene is TRBJ1-2, the V gene TRBV29-1; D may be TRBD1 (5 bases). The germline V and J ends were trimmed by 3 bases and 12 bases, with 20 bases remaining between them. CDR1 and CDR2 from the germline V gene are SQVTM and ANQGSEA. This CDR3 has 13 residues. The CDR3 DNA sequence: TGCAGCGTTGACCCTGTACATACAGGCTTCCACACCTTC. Protein product: CSVDPVHTGFHTF. The full variable domain, with the rest looked up from reference TRBV29-1 and TRBJ1-2, is SAVISQKPSRDICQRGTSLTIQCQVDSQVTMMFWYRQQPGQSLTLIATANQGSEATYESGFVIDKFPISRPNLTFSTLTVSNMSPEDSSIYLCSVDPVHTGFHTFGSGTRLTVV.